One sample yielded the 9 T cell receptor beta chains listed below, sequenced in a study of blood T cell repertoires in COVID-19. Sequencing used immunoSEQ multiplex PCR; TCRdb keeps in-frame clones, though not all of them. The sample lists nearly 50,000 clones; more than 70% were seen once. Sequencing was performed on peripheral blood. The receptors originated from a woman between 55 and 75 years old with acute or convalescent COVID-19.

The count of this clone is one. The gene calls are TRBV28 and TRBJ2-1, with D possibly matching TRBD2 (5 bases). Between the trimmed V and J ends, which lost 3 bases and 2 bases, there was a span of 14 bases. This CDR3 has 16 residues. CDR1 MDHEN and CDR2 SYDVKM come from the germline V gene. CDR3 loop: CASSFTLSGAYNEQFF. The CDR3 region has the DNA TGTGCCAGCAGTTTCACCCTTTCCGGGGCCTACAATGAGCAGTTCTTC.

V usage is TRBV5-3 and J usage is TRBJ2-3; no definite D call. TRBV5-3 is labeled an ORF, and its function is uncertain. The V end lost 6 bases, the J end lost 3 bases, and 8 bases lay between the germline ends. CDR3 size: 12 residues. CDR3 sequence (DNA): TGTGCCAGAAACCCAACTACAGATACGCAGTATTTT. This translates into CARNPTTDTQYF.

The chain recombines TRBV24-1 with TRBJ2-3, with D perhaps matching TRBD1 (5 bases). The CDR3 totals 16 residues. In germline, CDR1 is KGHDR, CDR2 SFDVKD. Trimming took 1 base from V and 5 from J, leaving 15 bases between them. The CDR3 here is CATSDFGTGDRDTQYF. The CDR3 bases are TGTGCCACCAGTGATTTTGGCACAGGCGATAGAGATACGCAGTATTTT.

The genes are TRBV4-1 and TRBJ2-1; no clear D. The germline V gene has CDR1 MGHRA and CDR2 YSYEKL. The V and J ends lost 1 base and 4 bases respectively, with 8 bases between them. The CDR3 is 14 amino acids. In DNA form, the CDR3 reads TGCGCCAGCAGCCAAGTGCTACAGTACAATGAGCAGTTCTTC. Its protein is CASSQVLQYNEQFF.

This chain joins TRBV5-1 and TRBJ1-4; 8 bases are shared with TRBD1. The CDR3 runs 14 residues. The V gene's germline CDR1 is SGHRS and CDR2 YFSETQ. V was pared by 4 bases and J by 8 bases, with 7 bases of the junction left unmatched. CDR3 in DNA: TGCGCCAGCAGCACCCGGACAGGGCGAGAAAAACTGTTTTTT. Its translation: CASSTRTGREKLFF. Full variable domain (missing parts from reference TRBV5-1 and TRBJ1-4): KAGVTQTPRYLIKTRGQQVTLSCSPISGHRSVSWYQQTPGQGLQFLFEYFSETQRNKGNFPGRFSGRQFSNSRSEMNVSTLELGDSALYLCASSTRTGREKLFFGSGTQLSVL.

The rearrangement uses TRBV5-1 and TRBJ2-7; perhaps TRBD1 as D (5 bases). Trimming pared 0 bases from V and 2 bases from J, leaving 12 bases between. Germline CDR1 and CDR2: SGHRS and YFSETQ. The CDR3 spans 15 residues. DNA for the CDR3: TGCGCCAGCAGCTTGGGACCAGGGAACCCCTACGAGCAGTACTTC. Amino acids: CASSLGPGNPYEQYF.

The chain is built from TRBV18 and TRBJ1-5; 9 bases map to TRBD1. Germline V gives CDR1 KGHSH, CDR2 LQKENI. V shed 3 bases, J shed 0 bases, and the junction held 3 bases outside the gene matches. The CDR3 is 16 residues long. The CDR3, as DNA: TGTGCCAGCTCACCTGGGACAGGGAATAGCAATCAGCCCCAGCATTTT. It is translated as CASSPGTGNSNQPQHF. Variable domain in full (rest from reference TRBV18 and TRBJ1-5): NAGVMQNPRHLVRRRGQEARLRCSPMKGHSHVYWYRQLPEEGLKFMVYLQKENIIDESGMPKERFSAEFPKEGPSILRIQQVVRGDSAAYFCASSPGTGNSNQPQHFGDGTRLSIL.

In its sample, this clone was seen a few times. The rearrangement uses TRBV27 and TRBJ1-4; D perhaps matches TRBD1 (5 bases). The ends were cut back, 2 bases at V and 8 bases at J, with 9 bases in the middle. From germline, CDR1 is MNHEY and CDR2 SMNVEV (reference sequence). The CDR3 runs to 13 residues. The CDR3 nucleotides read TGTGCCAGCAGTTTACAAGGGGCCGAAAAACTGTTTTTT. Translated, it gives CASSLQGAEKLFF.

This clone was detected once. V and J are TRBV5-8 and TRBJ2-2; possible D gene TRBD1, 5 bases. The CDR3 is 13 residues long. The V gene's germline CDR1 is SGHTS and CDR2 YDEGEE. V shed 4 bases and J shed 7 bases, with 11 bases lying between them. The DNA of the CDR3 is TGTGCCAGCAGCACGCAGCAGGGCGGGGAGCTGTTTTTT. It specifies CASSTQQGGELFF.